Listed below are T cell receptor beta chains from one sample, sequenced in a study of T-cell reconstitution after alpha-beta-depleted transplantation in children. TCRdb re-derived calls from the PCR reads in MiXCR, one entry per CDR3 protein. The data hold around 700,000 distinct CDR3 sequences, with roughly 14% observed a single time. The material sequenced was PBMCs, taken before TCRalphabeta/CD19-depleted stem cell transplant. The receptors come from a girl aged 2 to 9 with congenital amegakaryocytic thrombocytopenia, due to receive a stem cell transplant. Both conserved end residues are part of each CDR3. The order of the fields is D gene, J gene, V gene, clone size, CDR3 protein, CDR3 DNA. The D gene is left open where the match is weak. The size entry is marked missing in some rows and otherwise reads once, few, many or a size class.

D: NA
J: TRBJ1-2
V: TRBV20-1
size: many
CDR3: CSARDISALNYGYTF
DNA: TGCAGTGCTAGAGATATAAGTGCTTTAAACTATGGCTACACCTTC

D: TRBD2
J: TRBJ2-1
V: TRBV20-1
size: few
CDR3: CSARDLAGDFNEQFF
DNA: TGCAGTGCTAGAGATCTAGCGGGAGATTTCAATGAGCAGTTCTTC

D: NA
J: TRBJ2-2
V: TRBV5-1
size: many
CDR3: CASSARTSNTGELFF
DNA: TGCGCCAGCAGCGCGCGGACCTCAAACACCGGGGAGCTGTTTTTT

D: NA
J: TRBJ2-1
V: TRBV20-1
size: NA
CDR3: CSARIGASSYNEQFF
DNA: TGCAGTGCTAGGATAGGCGCCAGCTCCTACAATGAGCAGTTCTTC

D: NA
J: TRBJ2-1
V: TRBV5-1
size: many
CDR3: CASSLNRANEQFF
DNA: TGCGCCAGCAGCTTGAACAGGGCTAATGAGCAGTTCTTC

D: NA
J: TRBJ1-1
V: TRBV5-1
size: NA
CDR3: CASSLLYRSNTEAFF
DNA: TGCGCCAGCAGCTTGCTTTACAGATCCAACACTGAAGCTTTCTTT

D: NA
J: TRBJ2-7
V: TRBV5-1
size: many
CDR3: CASSPSQFYEQYF
DNA: TGCGCCAGCAGCCCAAGCCAATTCTACGAGCAGTACTTC

D: NA
J: TRBJ1-1
V: TRBV27
size: many
CDR3: CASSLSPGGGTEAFF
DNA: TGTGCCAGCAGTTTATCACCGGGTGGAGGCACTGAAGCTTTCTTT

D: TRBD2
J: TRBJ2-7
V: TRBV20-1
size: few
CDR3: CSGWAGEFNEQYF
DNA: TGCAGTGGGTGGGCGGGAGAGTTCAACGAGCAGTACTTC

D: TRBD2
J: TRBJ2-3
V: TRBV18
size: NA
CDR3: CASSRPLAGVTDTQYF
DNA: TGTGCCAGCTCACGACCACTAGCGGGAGTCACAGATACGCAGTATTTT

D: NA
J: TRBJ1-4
V: TRBV5-1
size: many
CDR3: CASSFRPRLATNEKLFF
DNA: TGCGCCAGCAGCTTTAGGCCGCGTCTTGCAACTAATGAAAAACTGTTTTTT

D: NA
J: TRBJ1-1
V: TRBV7-9
size: NA
CDR3: CASSLSPGDTEAFF
DNA: TGTGCCAGCAGCTTGTCTCCGGGGGACACTGAAGCTTTCTTT

D: TRBD1
J: TRBJ2-1
V: TRBV11-2
size: few
CDR3: CASSLGTGVLFF
DNA: TGTGCCAGCAGCTTAGGGACAGGTGTTCTGTTCTTC

D: NA
J: TRBJ1-1
V: TRBV5-1
size: NA
CDR3: CASSLPLGEAFF
DNA: TGCGCCAGCAGCCTACCGCTTGGTGAAGCTTTCTTT

D: NA
J: TRBJ2-1
V: TRBV5-5
size: NA
CDR3: CASSPWVADYNEQFF
DNA: TGTGCCAGCAGCCCATGGGTAGCGGACTACAATGAGCAGTTCTTC

D: NA
J: TRBJ2-1
V: TRBV28
size: NA
CDR3: CASAWSYNEQFF
DNA: TGTGCCAGCGCTTGGAGCTACAATGAGCAGTTCTTC

D: NA
J: TRBJ1-4
V: TRBV18
size: few
CDR3: CASSPSGGSYVEKLFF
DNA: TGTGCCAGCTCACCGTCTGGGGGGTCGTACGTAGAAAAACTGTTTTTT

D: NA
J: TRBJ1-1
V: TRBV29-1
size: many
CDR3: CSVVIIGTEAFF
DNA: TGCAGCGTCGTCATTATTGGGACTGAAGCTTTCTTT

D: NA
J: TRBJ2-3
V: TRBV30
size: NA
CDR3: CAWRGGATDTQYF
DNA: TGTGCCTGGAGAGGCGGGGCCACAGATACGCAGTATTTT

D: NA
J: TRBJ2-1
V: TRBV5-1
size: many
CDR3: CASAQADHYNEQFF
DNA: TGCGCCAGCGCACAAGCGGACCACTACAATGAGCAGTTCTTC

D: NA
J: TRBJ2-1
V: TRBV12-3/TRBV12-4
size: many
CDR3: CASSPPGNEQFF
DNA: TGTGCCAGCAGCCCACCAGGCAATGAGCAGTTCTTC

D: NA
J: TRBJ2-7
V: TRBV20-1
size: many
CDR3: CSALPGDEFSYEQYF
DNA: TGCAGTGCTCTCCCGGGGGATGAATTCTCCTACGAGCAGTACTTC

D: NA
J: TRBJ1-5
V: TRBV7-2
size: NA
CDR3: CASSLLRGGQPQHF
DNA: TGTGCCAGCAGCTTACTTAGGGGAGGGCAGCCCCAGCATTTT

D: NA
J: TRBJ2-3
V: TRBV5-1
size: few
CDR3: CASSPGLSITDTQYF
DNA: TGCGCCAGCAGCCCGGGACTTTCTATCACAGATACGCAGTATTTT

D: NA
J: TRBJ2-2
V: TRBV5-1
size: few
CDR3: CASSFRDPTGELFF
DNA: TGCGCCAGCAGCTTCCGGGACCCCACCGGGGAGCTGTTTTTT

D: TRBD2
J: TRBJ2-1
V: TRBV6-5
size: few
CDR3: CASSRSVLAGVPGSLRASYNEQFF
DNA: TGTGCCAGCAGTCGCTCCGTACTAGCGGGAGTCCCCGGGTCCCTGAGAGCGTCCTACAATGAGCAGTTCTTC

D: TRBD2
J: TRBJ2-7
V: TRBV5-1
size: few
CDR3: CASSSTNSGRDPFGQYF
DNA: TGCGCCAGCAGCTCAACAAATAGCGGGAGGGACCCTTTCGGGCAGTACTTC

D: NA
J: TRBJ2-3
V: TRBV10-3
size: many
CDR3: CAISDHHLATDTQYF
DNA: TGTGCCATCAGTGACCACCACCTAGCCACAGATACGCAGTATTTT

D: NA
J: TRBJ1-2
V: TRBV6-2/TRBV6-3
size: NA
CDR3: CASRLFYGYTF
DNA: TGTGCCAGCAGGCTTTTCTATGGCTACACCTTC

D: NA
J: TRBJ1-1
V: TRBV5-1
size: many
CDR3: CASGRGEANTEAFF
DNA: TGCGCCAGCGGGAGAGGGGAAGCGAACACTGAAGCTTTCTTT

D: NA
J: TRBJ2-7
V: TRBV7-9
size: many
CDR3: CASSSGAVTEQYF
DNA: TGTGCCAGCAGTTCAGGGGCAGTCACAGAGCAGTACTTC

D: TRBD1
J: TRBJ1-6
V: TRBV12-3/TRBV12-4
size: many
CDR3: CASSQGQTNSPLHF
DNA: TGTGCCAGCAGTCAGGGACAGACGAATTCACCCCTCCACTTT

D: NA
J: TRBJ1-1
V: TRBV20-1
size: many
CDR3: CSAERGVEAFF
DNA: TGCAGTGCCGAGAGGGGGGTTGAAGCTTTCTTT

D: NA
J: TRBJ1-2
V: TRBV21-1
size: many
CDR3: CASSKRTESYGYTF
DNA: TGTGCCAGCAGCAAACGTACAGAATCCTATGGCTACACCTTC

D: TRBD2
J: TRBJ2-1
V: TRBV5-1
size: NA
CDR3: CASSLGLAGGSSSYNEQFF
DNA: TGCGCCAGCAGCTTGGGGCTAGCGGGAGGGTCCAGCTCCTACAATGAGCAGTTCTTC

D: TRBD2
J: TRBJ2-2
V: TRBV20-1
size: few
CDR3: CSASAGGPGGELFF
DNA: TGCAGTGCTAGCGCGGGAGGGCCGGGCGGGGAGCTGTTTTTT

D: NA
J: TRBJ2-3
V: TRBV7-2
size: many
CDR3: CASSLIRDTQYF
DNA: TGTGCCAGCAGCTTAATACGGGATACGCAGTATTTT

D: NA
J: TRBJ1-1
V: TRBV12-3/TRBV12-4
size: NA
CDR3: CASSLVVPEAFF
DNA: TGTGCCAGCAGTTTAGTGGTCCCTGAAGCTTTCTTT

D: NA
J: TRBJ2-7
V: TRBV7-2
size: NA
CDR3: CASSPRARQNRLYEQYF
DNA: TGTGCCAGCAGCCCTCGAGCCAGACAGAACCGGCTCTACGAGCAGTACTTC